This T cell receptor beta chain was documented in a study of T cell responses to AZD1222 COVID-19 vaccine. The study's findings and limits: CD4 TCRs associated with vaccination spanned spike, dominating at 160-218 and 743-854.

Sequenced by immunoSEQ multiplex PCR; TCRdb stores in-frame clones only, minus some. Of more than 80,000 clones in the sample, over 75% were seen once. The CDR3 loop spans 16 amino acids. V lost 4 bases to trimming and J lost 10 bases; unmatched junction nucleotides: 12. Germline V gene sequence: CDR1 SGHRS, CDR2 YFSETQ. Turning to this clone: The antigen is not known.

Here the sequenced sample was peripheral blood, taken on day 0 of AZD1222 vaccination. This sequence joins TRBV5-1 and TRBJ1-6, with TRBD1 identical over 9 bases. This clonotype was sampled from an adult in good health. The CDR3 DNA reads TGCGCCAGCAGCGGGGGCCCGGGACAGGGTGGATCACCCCTCCACTTT. This codes for CASSGGPGQGGSPLHF.